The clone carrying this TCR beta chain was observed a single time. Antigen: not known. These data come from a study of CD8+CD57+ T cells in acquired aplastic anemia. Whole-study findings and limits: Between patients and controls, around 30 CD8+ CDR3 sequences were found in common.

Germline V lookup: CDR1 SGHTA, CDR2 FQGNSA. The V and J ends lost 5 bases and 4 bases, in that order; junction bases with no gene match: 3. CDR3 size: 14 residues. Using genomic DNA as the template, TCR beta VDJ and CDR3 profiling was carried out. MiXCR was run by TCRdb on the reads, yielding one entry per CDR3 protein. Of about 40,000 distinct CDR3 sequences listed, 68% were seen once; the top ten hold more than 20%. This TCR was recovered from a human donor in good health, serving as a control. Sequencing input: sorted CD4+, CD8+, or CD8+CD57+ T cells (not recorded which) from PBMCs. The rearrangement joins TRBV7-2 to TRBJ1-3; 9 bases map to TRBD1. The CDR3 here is CASSTGTGGNTIYF. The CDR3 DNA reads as TGTGCCAGCAGCACGGGGACAGGGGGAAACACCATATATTTT.